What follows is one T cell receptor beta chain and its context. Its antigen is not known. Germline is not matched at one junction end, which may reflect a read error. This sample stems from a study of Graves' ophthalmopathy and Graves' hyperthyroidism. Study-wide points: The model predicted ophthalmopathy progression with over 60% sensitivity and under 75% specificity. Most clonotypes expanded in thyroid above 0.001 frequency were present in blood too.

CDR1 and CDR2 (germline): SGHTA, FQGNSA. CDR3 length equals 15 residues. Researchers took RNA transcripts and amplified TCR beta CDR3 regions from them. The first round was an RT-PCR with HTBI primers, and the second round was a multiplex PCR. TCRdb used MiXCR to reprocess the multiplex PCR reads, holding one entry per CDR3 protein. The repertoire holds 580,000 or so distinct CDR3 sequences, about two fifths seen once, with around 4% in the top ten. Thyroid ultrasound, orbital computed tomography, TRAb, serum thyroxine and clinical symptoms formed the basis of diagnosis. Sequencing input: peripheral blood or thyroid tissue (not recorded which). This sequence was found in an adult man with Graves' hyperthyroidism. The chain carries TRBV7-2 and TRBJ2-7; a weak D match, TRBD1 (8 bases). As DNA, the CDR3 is TGTGCCAGTAGCTTAGAGGGTACAGGGGGGGACGAGCAGTACTTC. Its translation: CASSLEGTGGDEQYF.